The 10 T cell receptor beta chains below come from one sample, sequenced in a study of shared clonotypes between healthy human individuals. Using immunoSEQ multiplex PCR, the repertoire was profiled, and TCRdb retains in-frame clones only, with some absent. The table shows some 530,000 clones, with around 80% occurring only once. The source material was PBMCs. These receptors were collected from a woman aged 40-49 years in good health. Some clones in this sample may be carry-over from other donors' samples.

This clone was recorded at least ten times. The CDR3 loop reads CASSQTESSGANVLTF. As DNA, the CDR3 is TGTGCCAGCAGCCAAACGGAGAGCTCTGGGGCCAACGTCCTGACTTTC. This chain links TRBV4-2 with TRBJ2-6; D gene ambiguous. The V and J ends lost 2 bases and 0 bases respectively, with 8 bases between them. Germline V gene sequence: CDR1 LGHNA, CDR2 YNFKEQ. The CDR3 is 16 amino acids.

The V call is TRBV5-1, the J call TRBJ2-1; 10 nucleotides agree with TRBD1. This CDR3 is 17 amino acids long. Germline V gives CDR1 SGHRS, CDR2 YFSETQ. V trimming: 8 bases; J trimming: 5 bases; junction bases outside the gene matches: 16. The DNA for the CDR3 is TGCGCCAGTGTCACCGGGACAGGGGTGCTTCTGGACAATGAGCAGTTCTTC. Encoded protein: CASVTGTGVLLDNEQFF.

The rearrangement links TRBV5-6 to TRBJ1-3, with D maybe TRBD1 (6 bases). CDR3 size: 16 residues. The V end was cut by 0 bases, the J end by 1 base, with 11 bases between. The germline gives CDR1 SGHDT, CDR2 YYEEEE. CDR3 DNA: TGTGCCAGCAGCTTGGGGACAGATTTGTCTGGAAACACCATATATTTT. Translation: CASSLGTDLSGNTIYF.

The chain couples TRBV5-6 to TRBJ2-7; a weak D match, TRBD2 (5 bases). The CDR3 length is 13 residues. V was cut by 0 bases and J by 7 bases, with 11 bases left in between. The germline V gene has CDR1 SGHDT and CDR2 YYEEEE. The CDR3 DNA reads as TGTGCCAGCAGCTTGGCGAGCGGAAGGGAGCAGTACTTC. This translates into CASSLASGREQYF.

As concerns this clone: The likely explanation is a read error, given a far larger clone one base away. The CDR3 is CASNLGLAVTDTQYF. Written as DNA, the CDR3 is TGCGCCAGCAACTTGGGGCTAGCAGTTACAGATACGCAGTATTTT. The V and J genes are TRBV5-1 and TRBJ2-3; D tentatively fits TRBD1 or TRBD2 (5 bases each). The CDR3 extends over 15 amino acids. Germline V gene data show CDR1 as SGHRS and CDR2 as YFSETQ. The entire variable domain, with the rest obtained from reference TRBV5-1 and TRBJ2-3, is as follows: KAGVTQTPRYLIKTRGQQVTLSCSPISGHRSVSWYQQTPGQGLQFLFEYFSETQRNKGNFPGRFSGRQFSNSRSEMNVSTLELGDSALYLCASNLGLAVTDTQYFGPGTRLTVL.

The V call is TRBV29-1, the J call TRBJ2-3; D might be TRBD2 (5 bases). This CDR3 contains 12 residues. V was pared by 6 bases and J by 5 bases, with 12 bases between. Germline V lookup: CDR1 SQVTM, CDR2 ANQGSEA. Here the CDR3 reads CSVIGNGDTQYF. CDR3 DNA: TGCAGCGTAATCGGGAACGGAGATACGCAGTATTTT.

This chain connects TRBV6-6 to TRBJ2-6; 8 positions agree with TRBD1. The J segment lost 2 bases and the V segment lost 7 bases, leaving 7 bases of the junction unmatched. The CDR3 sequence is 16 residues long. The germline gives CDR1 MNHNY, CDR2 SVGAGI (reference sequence). The CDR3 nucleotides read TGTGCCAGCAAACCGATGGACAGGGCTGGGGCCAACGTCCTGACTTTC. It encodes CASKPMDRAGANVLTF.

The V call is TRBV5-1, the J call TRBJ2-1; 13 bases are a match to TRBD2. This CDR3 has 17 amino acids. V was clipped by 4 bases and J by 3 bases; unmatched bases: 7. Germline V gene data show CDR1 as SGHRS and CDR2 as YFSETQ. The CDR3 is CASSLGLAGVNYNEQFF. For the CDR3, the DNA is TGCGCCAGCAGCCTCGGACTAGCGGGAGTGAACTACAATGAGCAGTTCTTC.

The V gene is TRBV5-4, the J gene TRBJ2-3, with D unclear. V was clipped by 4 bases and J by 2 bases, with 11 bases between them. This CDR3 is 14 amino acids long. Looked up from germline, CDR1 is SGHNT and CDR2 is YYREEE (reference sequence). CDR3 amino acids: CASSPGRPTDTQYF. The CDR3 nucleotides read TGTGCCAGCAGCCCTGGGCGGCCCACAGATACGCAGTATTTT.

In the case of this clone: Different DNA sequences within this sample yield the same CDR3. The CDR3 coding sequence is TGTGCCAGCAGCTTACTTAGCGGGAGTACCGGGGAGCTGTTTTTT. Protein sequence: CASSLLSGSTGELFF. The V gene is TRBV7-7, the J gene TRBJ2-2, with 9 nucleotides matching TRBD2. J lost 5 bases, V lost 2 bases, and 3 bases had no gene match. The germline V gene has CDR1 SSHAT and CDR2 FNYEAQ (reference sequence). The CDR3 is made up of 15 amino acids.